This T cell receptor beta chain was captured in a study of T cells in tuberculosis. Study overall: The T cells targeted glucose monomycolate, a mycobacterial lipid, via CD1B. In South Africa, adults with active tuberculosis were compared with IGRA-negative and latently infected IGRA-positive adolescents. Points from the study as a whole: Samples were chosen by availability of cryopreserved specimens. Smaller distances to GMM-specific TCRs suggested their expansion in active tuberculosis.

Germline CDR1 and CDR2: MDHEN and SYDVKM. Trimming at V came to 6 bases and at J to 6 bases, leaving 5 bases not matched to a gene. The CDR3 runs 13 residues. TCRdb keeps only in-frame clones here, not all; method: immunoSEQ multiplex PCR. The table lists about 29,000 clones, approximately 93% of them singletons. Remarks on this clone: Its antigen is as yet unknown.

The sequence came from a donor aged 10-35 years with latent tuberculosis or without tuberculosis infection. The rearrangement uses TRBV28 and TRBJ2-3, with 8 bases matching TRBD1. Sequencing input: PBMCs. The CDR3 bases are TGTGCCAGCAGCACCAGGGGGCACGATACGCAGTATTTT. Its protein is CASSTRGHDTQYF. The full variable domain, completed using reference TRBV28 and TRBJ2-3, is DVKVTQSSRYLVKRTGEKVFLECVQDMDHENMFWYRQDPGLGLRLIYFSYDVKMKEKGDIPEGYSVSREKKERFSLILESASTNQTSMYLCASSTRGHDTQYFGPGTRLTVL.